The clone carrying this T cell receptor beta chain was counted at least ten times. These data are taken from a study of T cells in Graves' hyperthyroidism and ophthalmopathy. What was amplified from RNA transcripts were TCR beta CDR3 regions. The HTBI set primed first-round TCR CDR3 RT-PCR. One entry per CDR3 protein results from TCRdb running MiXCR on the multiplex PCR reads. This sample has roughly 380,000 distinct CDR3 sequences; about a fifth occur once, and the top ten carry about 4%. Germline lookup yields CDR1 DFQATT and CDR2 SNEGSKA (reference sequence). Trimming left V 3 bases short and J 4 bases short, with 10 bases between. CDR3 length: 12 amino acids.

The material sequenced was blood. The rearrangement links TRBV20-1 to TRBJ2-7; the D is unclear. This clonotype was obtained from a woman aged 18 to 35 with Graves' hyperthyroidism. CDR3 nucleotide sequence: TGCAGTGCTAGCGGCCAGAGGTACGAGCAGTACTTC. This sequence encodes CSASGQRYEQYF.